A single TCR beta chain is shown here with its context. The antigen is unknown. Gene names are mouse gene names. The CDR3 end lies 4 residues beyond the end of the read and is filled in from the germline J gene. Sorting used CD4, CD8alpha, NKG2D, NKG2ACE and other markers on pooled cutaneous lymph node cells. These data are taken from a study of CD8+ T cells in alopecia areata. Study context: Donors of skin were C3H/HeJ mice aged roughly 6-13 months with spontaneous alopecia, and recipients were approximately 6-11-week-old female C3H/HeJ mice. The study, taken as a whole, reports: Clonality exceeded that of normal scalp in lesional scalp, most notably in alopecia totalis/universalis. Sequence data from scalp samples additionally include resident alphabeta T cells of normal skin.

RNA extraction was followed by reverse transcription into cDNA, which acted as the sequencing template. Profiled with immunoSEQ multiplex PCR; TCRdb holds only in-frame clones, not every one. Found here are 270,000 or so clones, no singletons; the ten largest cover 0.9% to 1.5%. Per germline, CDR1 NNHDY and CDR2 SYVADS. V lost 5 bases, J lost 3 bases, and 12 bases lay in between. This CDR3 comprises 14 residues. The material sequenced was CD4+ T cells sorted from a lymph node. The chain couples TRBV13-3 to TRBJ2-1, with D perhaps matching TRBD1 (5 bases). The TCR comes from a C3H/HeJ mouse with alopecia areata. MHC haplotype: H2-k. CDR3: CASRPQGGYAEQFF. Incomplete CDR3 DNA: TGTGCCAGCAGGCCCCAGGGCGGCTATGCT.